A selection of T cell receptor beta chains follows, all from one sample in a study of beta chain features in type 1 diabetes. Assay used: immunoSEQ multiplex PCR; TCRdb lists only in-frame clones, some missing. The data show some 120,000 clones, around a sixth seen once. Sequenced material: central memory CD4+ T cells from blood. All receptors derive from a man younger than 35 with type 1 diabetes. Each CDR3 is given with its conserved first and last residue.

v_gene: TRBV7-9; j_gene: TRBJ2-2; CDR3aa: CASSLETGELFF
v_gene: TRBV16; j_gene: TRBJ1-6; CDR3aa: CASSQSPPGQGVSPLHF
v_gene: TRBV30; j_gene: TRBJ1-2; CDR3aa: CAWKPGRDYGYTF
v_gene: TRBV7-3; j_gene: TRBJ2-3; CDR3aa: CASSPRGTRPDTQYF
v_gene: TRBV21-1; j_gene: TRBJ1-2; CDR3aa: CASSKAPGPNYGYTF
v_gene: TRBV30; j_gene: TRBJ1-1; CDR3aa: CAWSPDIGGYTEAFF
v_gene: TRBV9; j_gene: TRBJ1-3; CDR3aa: CASSPPTGSRNTIYF
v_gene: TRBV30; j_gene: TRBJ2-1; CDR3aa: CAWSVLGLSSYNEQFF
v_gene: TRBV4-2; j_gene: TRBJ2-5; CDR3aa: CASSQSGARGTQYF
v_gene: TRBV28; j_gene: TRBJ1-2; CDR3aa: CASSRANYGYTF
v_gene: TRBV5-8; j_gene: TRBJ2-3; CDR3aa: CASSFPGPRADTQYF
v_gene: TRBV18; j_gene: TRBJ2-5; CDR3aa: CASSQSSQETQYF
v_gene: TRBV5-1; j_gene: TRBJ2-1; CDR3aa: CASSLAGQRDEQFF
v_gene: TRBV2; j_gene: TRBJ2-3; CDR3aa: CASSDVQEDTQYF
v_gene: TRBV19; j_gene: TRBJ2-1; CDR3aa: CASSNPWRGRYNEQFF
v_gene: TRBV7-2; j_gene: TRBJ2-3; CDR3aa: CASSPGLAGLTDTQYF
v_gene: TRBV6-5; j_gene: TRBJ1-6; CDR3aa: CASTRLVGEALHF
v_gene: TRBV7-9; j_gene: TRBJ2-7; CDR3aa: CASSLASGHHSYEQYF
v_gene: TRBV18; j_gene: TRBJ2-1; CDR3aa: CASSLSGFSYNEQFF
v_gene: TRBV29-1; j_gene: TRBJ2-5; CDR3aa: CSSRGGGLATETQYF
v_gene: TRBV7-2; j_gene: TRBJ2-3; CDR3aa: CASSPGGPATDTQYF
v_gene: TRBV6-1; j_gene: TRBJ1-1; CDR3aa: CASRFTANTEAFF
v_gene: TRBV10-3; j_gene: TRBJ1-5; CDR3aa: CAISAGEERPQHF
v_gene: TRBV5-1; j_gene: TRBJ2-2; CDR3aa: CASGWIGNTGELFF
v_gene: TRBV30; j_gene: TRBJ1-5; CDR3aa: CAWSLVHSNQPQHF
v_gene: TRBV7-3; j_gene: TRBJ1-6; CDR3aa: CASSSQQGTPLHF
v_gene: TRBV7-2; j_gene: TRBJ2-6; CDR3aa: CASSLAGGRSGANVLTF
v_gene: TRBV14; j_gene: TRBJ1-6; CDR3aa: CASSPRGWISYNSPLHF
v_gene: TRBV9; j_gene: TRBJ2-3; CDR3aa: CASSVGAGGHADTQYF
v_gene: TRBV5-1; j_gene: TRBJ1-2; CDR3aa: CASSSDRQIYGYTF
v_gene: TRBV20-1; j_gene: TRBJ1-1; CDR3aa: CSANPTSEAFF
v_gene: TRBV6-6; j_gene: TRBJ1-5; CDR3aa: CASSYSISGNQPQHF
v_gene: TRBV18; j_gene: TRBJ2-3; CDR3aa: CASSPPNSGGLTSTQYF
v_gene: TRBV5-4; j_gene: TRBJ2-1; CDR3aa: CASSDQSGRIGEQFF
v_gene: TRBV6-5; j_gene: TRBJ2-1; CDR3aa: CASSRGTNSYNEQFF
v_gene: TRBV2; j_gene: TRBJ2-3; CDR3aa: CASRLNTQYF
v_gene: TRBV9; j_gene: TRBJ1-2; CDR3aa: CASGAGGYTF
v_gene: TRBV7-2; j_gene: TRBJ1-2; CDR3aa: CASSLKLGGYTF
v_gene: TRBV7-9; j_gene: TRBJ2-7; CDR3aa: CASSLTSGEQYF
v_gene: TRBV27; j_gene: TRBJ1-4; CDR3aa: CASSFRRGGGEKLFF
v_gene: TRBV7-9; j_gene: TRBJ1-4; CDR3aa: CASSLGQGEKLFF
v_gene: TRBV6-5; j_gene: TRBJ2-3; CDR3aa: CASSRTGKTDTQYF
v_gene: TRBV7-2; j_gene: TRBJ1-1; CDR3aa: CASSPLGRNTEAFF